This TCR beta chain was identified during a study of T cells in localized non-small cell lung cancer (dated by TCRdb to the early 2020s). As for the study more broadly: T cell repertoires of approximately 250 early-stage NSCLC patients were analyzed, with tumors being compared against uninvolved tumor-adjacent lungs. The cohort consisted of under 300 treatment-naive NSCLC patients whose localized lung tumors had been resected. A mean age of around 66 years was recorded for the NSCLC patients, of whom roughly 130 were male and 95 to 110 were female. The full study reports these points: Uninvolved tumor-adjacent lung showed the highest T cell clonality, higher than tumor, which suggests more focused antigenic responses in the uninvolved tumor-adjacent lung. Because the study design was exploratory, TCR variables were selected using unadjusted p-values without false-discovery rate correction. Multi-region tumor sequencing was not performed, so intratumor heterogeneity could not be excluded. Longer overall survival was associated with higher T cell density in blood, whereas shorter survival was associated with higher clonality in adjacent lung. A median of approximately 55 of the top 100 tumor clones were detected in paired uninvolved adjacent lung, and approximately 28 of these tumor clones were also found among the top 100 clones of the paired uninvolved adjacent lung.

About this clone itself: Its antigen is still unknown. Base-call qualities are not available, and no considerably larger clone is one nucleotide away.

TCR beta CDR3 regions were sequenced from DNA using the immunoSEQ Assay. Processing in the source paper ran as follows. T cell density was computed as TCR beta template counts normalized to usable DNA estimated by amplifying housekeeping genes. The preseqR package was used to estimate richness by extrapolating to 400,000 templates for PBMC samples and to 120,000 templates for tissue samples. Clonality was defined by subtracting Pielou's evenness from one. To identify tissue-enriched TCRs, differential abundance testing was run on productive amino-acid clonotypes with a minimum total count of 5 and an alpha of 0.1. The Jaccard Index and the Morisita Overlap Index were used to measure repertoire overlap between compartments. GLIPH clustered TCR beta CDR3s with public tetramer-defined viral CDR3s; viral motifs required at least three viral sequences plus V-gene enrichment. TCRdb holds this immuneACCESS table with in-frame rearrangements only. Some clones are missing; in checked studies, unresolved V genes explain under half, and the rest has no known cause. That table gives V, J and clone size, and the DNA gave D and trimming. The sample table lists 45,000 to 70,000 clones, roughly 88% of them with a count of one. Of the sample, 5.2% falls within the top ten clones.

CDR1 MDHEN and CDR2 SYDVKM are derived from the germline V gene. Counted from cysteine to phenylalanine, this CDR3 has 14 amino acids. Only the CDR3 DNA is retained, 42 bases long and in frame from the first base. Germline trimming amounts to 6 bases on V and 7 bases on J, with 4 as the count of junction bases outside the gene matches. At diagnosis, tumor, uninvolved tumor-adjacent lung and peripheral blood were collected and then preserved as a mix of FFPE and fresh-frozen material. For TCR repertoire profiling, blood samples were analyzed in the form of peripheral blood mononuclear cells. The TCR comes from a woman between 40 and 69 years old with stage I lung adenocarcinoma. The sequence links TRBV28 to TRBJ1-4, and 11 junction bases match TRBD1. Here the sequenced sample was peripheral blood, taken before any cancer treatment. The base sequence is TGTGCCAGCAGCAAAGGACAGGGGGCTGAAAAACTGTTTTTT. This encodes CASSKGQGAEKLFF.